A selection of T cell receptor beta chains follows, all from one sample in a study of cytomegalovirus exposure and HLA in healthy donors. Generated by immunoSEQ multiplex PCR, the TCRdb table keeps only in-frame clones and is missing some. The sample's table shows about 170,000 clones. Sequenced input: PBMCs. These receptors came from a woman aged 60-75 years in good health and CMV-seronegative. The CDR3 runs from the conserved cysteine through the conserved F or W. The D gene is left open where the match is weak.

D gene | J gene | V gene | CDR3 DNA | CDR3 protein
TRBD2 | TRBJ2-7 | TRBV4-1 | TGCGCCAGCAGCCCCCCGGGACTAGCGGGTTACGAGCAGTACTTC | CASSPPGLAGYEQYF
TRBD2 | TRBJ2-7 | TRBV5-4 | TGTGCCAGCAGCCAGAACTGGGTAGCGGGGGGCCTCAGCTCCTACGAGCAGTACTTC | CASSQNWVAGGLSSYEQYF
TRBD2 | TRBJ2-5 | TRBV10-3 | TGTGCCATCAGTGAGTCCCAACTAGCGGGGGGGCCGATCCAAGAGACCCAGTACTTC | CAISESQLAGGPIQETQYF
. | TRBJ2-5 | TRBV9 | TGTGCCAGCAGCGTAGCAGGCGGGGAAGAGACCCAGTACTTC | CASSVAGGEETQYF
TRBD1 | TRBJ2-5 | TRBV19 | TGTGCCAGTAGTTTCGGGACAGGGACGAGGGAGACCCAGTACTTC | CASSFGTGTRETQYF
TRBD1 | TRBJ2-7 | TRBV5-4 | TGTGCCAGCAGCATGGACAGGGGGCTTTGGGAGCAGTACTTC | CASSMDRGLWEQYF
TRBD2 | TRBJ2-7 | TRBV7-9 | TGTGCCAGCAGCTCGTTTGGCGCGGGAGGTTCCTACGAGCAGTACTTC | CASSSFGAGGSYEQYF
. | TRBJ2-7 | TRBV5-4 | TGTGCCAGTACAGGGAACAACGAGCAGTACTTC | CASTGNNEQYF
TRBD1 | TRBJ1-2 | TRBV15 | TGTGCCACCAGCCGAAGACAGGGTAACTATGGCTACACCTTC | CATSRRQGNYGYTF
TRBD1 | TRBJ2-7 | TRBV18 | TGTGCCAGCTCACCGACTCAGGACAGGTCCTACGAGCAGTACTTC | CASSPTQDRSYEQYF
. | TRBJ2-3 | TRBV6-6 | TGTGCCAGCAGTTACGCGGAGGATACGCAGTATTTT | CASSYAEDTQYF
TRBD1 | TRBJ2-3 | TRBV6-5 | TGTGCCAGCAAGACAGGGGTGGCAGATACGCAGTATTTT | CASKTGVADTQYF
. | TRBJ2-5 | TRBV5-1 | TGCGCCAGCAGCTACTATGACAAAACCTCGGCGGGGACCCAGTACTTC | CASSYYDKTSAGTQYF
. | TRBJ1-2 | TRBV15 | TGTGCCACCAGCAAAGAGAACTACATCATGCGGGGCTATGGCTACACCTTC | CATSKENYIMRGYGYTF
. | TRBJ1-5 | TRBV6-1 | TGTGCCAGCAGTGGAAAAACATATCAGCCCCAGCATTTT | CASSGKTYQPQHF
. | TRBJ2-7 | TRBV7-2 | TGTGCCAGCAGCTGGACCGGGACAACGAACTACGAGCAGTACTTC | CASSWTGTTNYEQYF
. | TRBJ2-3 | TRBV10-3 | TGTGCCATCAGTGTACAGGGACGGAAAGCCGCAGATACGCAGTATTTT | CAISVQGRKAADTQYF
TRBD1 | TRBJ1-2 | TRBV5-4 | TGTGCCAGCAGCCCGGGACAGAACTATGGCTACACCTTC | CASSPGQNYGYTF
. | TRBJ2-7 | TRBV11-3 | TGTGCCAGCAGCTTAGAGCGACATGACGAGCAGTACTTC | CASSLERHDEQYF
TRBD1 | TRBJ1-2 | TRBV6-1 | TGTGCCAGCAGCGAATATGGGAGCCGTGAGGGGGCAATTCTGGGCTACACCTTC | CASSEYGSREGAILGYTF
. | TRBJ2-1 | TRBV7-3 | TGTGCCAGCAGCTATAGCGTTAACAATGAGCAGTTCTTC | CASSYSVNNEQFF
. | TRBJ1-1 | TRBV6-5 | TGTGCCAGCAGTTACGGGACAAGTAGGAGCACTGAAGCTTTCTTT | CASSYGTSRSTEAFF
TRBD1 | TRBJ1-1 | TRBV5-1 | TGCGCCAGCAGCTTGCTACGGGACAGGGGAGAAGCTTTCTTT | CASSLLRDRGEAFF
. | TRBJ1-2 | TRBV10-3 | TGTGCCATCACCCCGACAGTCAACTATGGCTACACCTTC | CAITPTVNYGYTF
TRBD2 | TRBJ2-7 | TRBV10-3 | TGTGCCATCACCGAGAACATCAGACTAGCGGGAAGCGAGCAGTACTTC | CAITENIRLAGSEQYF
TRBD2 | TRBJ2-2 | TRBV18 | TGTGCCAGCTCAGTCTCTAGCGGGGGACACACCGGGGAGCTGTTTTTT | CASSVSSGGHTGELFF
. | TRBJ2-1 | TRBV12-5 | TGTGCTAGTGGTTTGGCCCACAAAACAGGGAGCTCCTACAATGAGCAGTTCTTC | CASGLAHKTGSSYNEQFF
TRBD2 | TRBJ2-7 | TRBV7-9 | TGTGCCAGCAGCTTAATGGGGGAGGGCGTTAAGGAGCAGTACTTC | CASSLMGEGVKEQYF
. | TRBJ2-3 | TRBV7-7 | TGTGCCAGCAGCTTAGGAGGGCCGTCAGATACGCAGTATTTT | CASSLGGPSDTQYF
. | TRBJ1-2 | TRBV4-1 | TGCGCCAGCAGCCAAGTGTACAGGGTGGGTGGCTACACCTTC | CASSQVYRVGGYTF
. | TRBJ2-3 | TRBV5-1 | TGCGCCAGCAGTTTTAGCCCCACAGATACGCAGTATTTT | CASSFSPTDTQYF
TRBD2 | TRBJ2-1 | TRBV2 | TGTGCCAGCAGGGCGACTAGCGGGGGGATATACAATGAGCAGTTCTTC | CASRATSGGIYNEQFF
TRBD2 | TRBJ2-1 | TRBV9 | TGTGCCAGCAGTGCCGTTAGGGGCGGGAGGTATGAGCAGTTCTTC | CASSAVRGGRYEQFF
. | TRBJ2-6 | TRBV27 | TGTGCCAGCAGTTTAACGACGGCAACGGGGGTCCTGACTTTC | CASSLTTATGVLTF
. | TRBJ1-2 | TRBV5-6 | TGTGCCAGCAGCTTGTATTATGGCTACACCTTC | CASSLYYGYTF
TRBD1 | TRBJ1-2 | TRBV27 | TGTGCCAGCAGTTTAAGCAGGGGGCAAGGGTATGGCTACACCTTC | CASSLSRGQGYGYTF
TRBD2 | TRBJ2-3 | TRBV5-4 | TGTGCCAGCAGCGTAGTTAGCGGGGAGACAGATACGCAGTATTTT | CASSVVSGETDTQYF
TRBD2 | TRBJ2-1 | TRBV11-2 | TGTGCCAGCAGCTTCGAGACTAGCGGGCAGTTCTTC | CASSFETSGQFF
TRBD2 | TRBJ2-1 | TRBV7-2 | TGTGCCAGCAGCTTGACTAGCGGGAGGGCCCCTGAGCAGTTCTTC | CASSLTSGRAPEQFF
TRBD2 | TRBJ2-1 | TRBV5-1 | TGCGCCAGCAGCACGGGAACAACTAGCGGCTCCTACAATGAGCAGTTCTTC | CASSTGTTSGSYNEQFF
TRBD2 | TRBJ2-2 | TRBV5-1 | TGCGCCAGCAGCACGACTAGCGGGAACACCGGGGAGCTGTTTTTT | CASSTTSGNTGELFF
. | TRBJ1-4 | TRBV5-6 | TGTGCCAGCAGCTTGATTGGAGCGTCCGGACAGTTGGAAAAACTGTTTTTT | CASSLIGASGQLEKLFF
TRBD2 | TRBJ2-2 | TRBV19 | TGTGCCAGTAGTATAGCCGGACTAGACACGTTCCAGATGAACACCGGGGAGCTGTTTTTT | CASSIAGLDTFQMNTGELFF
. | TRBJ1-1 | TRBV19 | TGTGCCAGTAGTATAGAAACAGGGATCGCTGAAGCTTTCTTT | CASSIETGIAEAFF
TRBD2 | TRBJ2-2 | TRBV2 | TGTGCCAGCAGGACTAGCGGGGTGAACACCGGGGAGCTGTTTTTT | CASRTSGVNTGELFF
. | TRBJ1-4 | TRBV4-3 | TGCGCCAGCAGCCAAGAGGGAGTAGGGGGTGAAAAACTGTTTTTT | CASSQEGVGGEKLFF
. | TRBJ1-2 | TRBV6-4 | TGTGCCAGCAGTGACACCCGCGGGGGGACGGGCTACACCTTC | CASSDTRGGTGYTF
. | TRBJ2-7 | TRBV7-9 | TGTGCCAGCAGCTTCGACGAGCAGTACTTC | CASSFDEQYF
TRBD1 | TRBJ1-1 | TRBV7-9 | TGTGCCAGCAGCTGGGACAGGGCGAACACTGAAGCTTTCTTT | CASSWDRANTEAFF
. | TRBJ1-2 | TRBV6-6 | TGTGCCAGCAGCCTCGACAGTAGCTATGGCTACACCTTC | CASSLDSSYGYTF
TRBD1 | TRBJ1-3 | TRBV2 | TGTGCCAGCACCGCAGACAGGGTATTCGGAAACACCATATATTTT | CASTADRVFGNTIYF
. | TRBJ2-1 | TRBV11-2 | TGTGCCAGCAGCTTCCGAGATCTGGATGAGCAGTTCTTC | CASSFRDLDEQFF
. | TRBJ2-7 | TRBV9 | TGTGCCAGCAGCGTCGGGAGTTTGACCTACGAGCAGTACTTC | CASSVGSLTYEQYF
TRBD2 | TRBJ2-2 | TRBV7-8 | TGTGCCAGCAGCTTAGCGAGCGGGGGACCGGGGACCGGGGAGCTGTTTTTT | CASSLASGGPGTGELFF
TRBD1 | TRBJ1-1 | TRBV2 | TGTGCCAGCAGTCTTGGGGGACAGATGAGTCTCCAAACGGTGGTGGCTTTCTTT | CASSLGGQMSLQTVVAFF
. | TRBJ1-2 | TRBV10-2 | TGCGCCAGCAGTGAGTCGGGCCGGGGCTACACCTTC | CASSESGRGYTF
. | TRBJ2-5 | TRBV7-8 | TGTGCCAGCAGCCATACCCCAACGGGGGATCCCTTAGGGACCCAGTACTTC | CASSHTPTGDPLGTQYF
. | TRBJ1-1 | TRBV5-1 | TGCGCCAGCAGCTTGGCGGGGAGCTCTGAAGCTTTCTTT | CASSLAGSSEAFF
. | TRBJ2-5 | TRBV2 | TGTGCCAGCAGTGTTAGCGAGACCCAGTACTTC | CASSVSETQYF
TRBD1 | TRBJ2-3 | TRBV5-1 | TGCGCCAGCAGATACGGGACAGGGGGCACAGATACGCAGTATTTT | CASRYGTGGTDTQYF